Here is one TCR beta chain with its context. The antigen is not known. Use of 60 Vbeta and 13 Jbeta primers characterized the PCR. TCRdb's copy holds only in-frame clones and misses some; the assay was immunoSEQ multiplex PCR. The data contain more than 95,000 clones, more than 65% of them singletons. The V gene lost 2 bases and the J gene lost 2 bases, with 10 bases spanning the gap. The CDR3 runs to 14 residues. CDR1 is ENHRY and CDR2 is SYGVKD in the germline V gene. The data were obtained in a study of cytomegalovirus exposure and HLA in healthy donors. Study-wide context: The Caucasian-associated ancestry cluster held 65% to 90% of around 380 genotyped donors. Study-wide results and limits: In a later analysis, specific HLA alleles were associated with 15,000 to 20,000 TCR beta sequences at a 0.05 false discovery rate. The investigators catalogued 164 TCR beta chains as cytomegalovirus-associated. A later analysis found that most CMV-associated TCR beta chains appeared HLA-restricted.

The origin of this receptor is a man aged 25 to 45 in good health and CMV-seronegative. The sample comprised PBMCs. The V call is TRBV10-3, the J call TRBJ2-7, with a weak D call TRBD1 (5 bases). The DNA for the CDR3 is TGTGCCATCAGTGAGAGGGGCCCCCCCTACGAGCAGTACTTC. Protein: CAISERGPPYEQYF.